The present T cell receptor beta chain was sequenced within a study of identical twins. Study conclusions and caveats: A cross-sectional statistical analysis, not follow-up of the same donors, supported the conclusions.

This clonotype was observed a handful of times. Its antigen remains unknown. The germline V gene encodes CDR1 SNHLY and CDR2 FYNNEI. CDR3 size: 15 residues. V lost 3 bases to trimming and J lost 4 bases; unmatched junction nucleotides: 3. Template switching (which added a universal primer site) was used, and cDNA carried unique molecular identifiers. TCRdb redid the calling of the 5' RACE reads with MiXCR, one entry per CDR3 protein. Here the sample spans about 520,000 distinct CDR3 sequences, less than 25% being singletons. The same data also went into a second study, on T cells expressing NK-cell markers. That report adds: Four donors showed these clonotypes also leading the CD3+CD56-NKG2C+ fraction.

Sequenced input: CD4+ T cells sorted from blood. The source of this sequence is a young woman in good health. The chain uses TRBV2 and TRBJ2-5; 12 bases align to TRBD1. The CDR3 region is CASSEGTGGSETQYF. CDR3 nucleotide sequence: TGTGCCAGCAGTGAGGGGACAGGGGGCTCAGAGACCCAGTACTTC.